A selection of T cell receptor beta chains follows, all from one sample in a study of radiotherapy plus CTLA-4 blockade in lung cancer. Assay used: immunoSEQ multiplex PCR; TCRdb lists only in-frame clones, some missing. The sample gives 100,000 to 150,000 clones, around 90% of which show up once; 5.5% to 8% is in the top ten. The sequencing here drew on peripheral blood, taken from a patient treated with radiotherapy plus ipilimumab. These receptors came from a human donor with non-small cell lung cancer that progressed on radiotherapy plus ipilimumab. Each CDR3 is given with its conserved first and last residue. The D gene is left open where the match is weak. Size is omitted from some rows. Given values are once, few, many or a class for expanded clones.

clone_size	d_call	v_call	j_call	cdr3_aa	cdr3_nt
-	-	TRBV2	TRBJ2-1	CASGGQVGSYNEQFF	TGTGCCAGCGGGGGCCAAGTGGGCTCCTACAATGAGCAGTTCTTC
-	-	TRBV7-8	TRBJ2-1	CASSIVGNEQFF	TGTGCCAGCAGTATTGTGGGCAATGAGCAGTTCTTC
-	TRBD2	TRBV29-1	TRBJ2-5	CSGGGIGETQYF	TGCAGCGGCGGGGGGATAGGAGAGACCCAGTACTTC
-	-	TRBV11-1	TRBJ1-2	CASSLDHGGDGYTF	TGTGCCAGCAGCTTAGACCACGGAGGGGATGGCTACACCTTC
-	-	TRBV27	TRBJ2-1	CASTRWASLSNEQFF	TGTGCCAGCACTCGCTGGGCTAGTTTAAGTAATGAGCAGTTCTTC
-	-	TRBV6-1	TRBJ1-2	CASSPRRGYTF	TGTGCCAGCAGCCCGCGCCGGGGCTACACCTTC
-	-	TRBV12-2	TRBJ2-5	CATLTGGTLEETQYF	TGTGCAACCCTTACTGGCGGGACGCTAGAGGAGACCCAGTACTTC
-	TRBD1	TRBV6-1	TRBJ1-3	CASRGTGDGNTIYF	TGTGCCAGCAGAGGGACAGGCGACGGAAACACCATATATTTT
-	-	TRBV12-5	TRBJ2-2	CASGLGMGSGELFF	TGTGCTAGTGGTTTGGGTATGGGGTCCGGGGAGCTGTTTTTT
-	-	TRBV28	TRBJ1-1	CASSLGVRGAFF	TGTGCCAGCAGTCTCGGGGTGAGGGGGGCTTTCTTT
-	-	TRBV5-1	TRBJ2-2	CASSLVLGQNTGELFF	TGCGCCAGCAGCTTGGTGCTCGGGCAGAACACCGGGGAGCTGTTTTTT
few	-	TRBV7-9	TRBJ1-2	CASSLAVRGGENYGYTF	TGTGCCAGCAGCTTAGCAGTGAGGGGAGGAGAAAACTATGGCTACACCTTC
few	TRBD2	TRBV15	TRBJ2-7	CATSTGGSGRADEQYF	TGTGCCACCAGCACCGGGGGTAGCGGGAGGGCCGACGAGCAGTACTTC
once	-	TRBV28	TRBJ2-1	CASSPPWSSYNEQFF	TGTGCCAGCAGCCCCCCATGGAGCTCCTACAATGAGCAGTTCTTC
-	-	TRBV11-2	TRBJ2-1	CATLNVNYNEQFF	TGTGCCACCTTAAATGTTAACTACAATGAGCAGTTCTTC
-	-	TRBV10-1	TRBJ2-1	CASSKEQIPYNEQFF	TGCGCCAGCAGTAAGGAGCAGATTCCCTACAATGAGCAGTTCTTC
-	TRBD1	TRBV9	TRBJ2-2	CASSPKDKTGANTGELFF	TGTGCCAGCAGCCCCAAGGACAAGACAGGGGCGAACACCGGGGAGCTGTTTTTT
once	-	TRBV5-1	TRBJ1-1	CASSLTGEAFF	TGCGCCAGCAGCTTGACAGGCGAAGCTTTCTTT
-	-	TRBV7-2	TRBJ1-2	CASSLGLWSYGYTF	TGTGCCAGCAGCTTAGGTTTGTGGAGCTATGGCTACACCTTC
once	-	TRBV10-3	TRBJ2-3	CAIRGQNTDTQYF	TGTGCCATCAGAGGACAGAACACAGATACGCAGTATTTT
-	-	TRBV6-5	TRBJ1-2	CASSEAANYGYTF	TGTGCCAGCAGTGAAGCAGCGAACTATGGCTACACCTTC
-	TRBD1	TRBV19	TRBJ1-1	CASTTGSGTEAFF	TGTGCCAGCACGACAGGGTCGGGCACTGAAGCTTTCTTT
-	TRBD2	TRBV30	TRBJ2-3	CAWSKLAGGTDTQYF	TGTGCCTGGAGCAAACTAGCGGGAGGCACAGATACGCAGTATTTT
-	-	TRBV11-3	TRBJ2-7	CASSLGESSEQYF	TGTGCCAGCAGCTTGGGGGAGTCCAGCGAGCAGTACTTC
-	-	TRBV13	TRBJ1-2	CASQGNTDYGYTF	TGTGCCAGCCAGGGGAACACCGACTATGGCTACACCTTC
-	TRBD2	TRBV12-5	TRBJ2-1	CASGLARFWTSGRKDEQFF	TGTGCTAGTGGTTTGGCACGGTTTTGGACTAGCGGGAGAAAGGATGAGCAGTTCTTC
-	-	TRBV5-1	TRBJ1-4	CASSPAQRNEKLFF	TGCGCCAGCAGCCCGGCCCAACGCAATGAAAAACTGTTTTTT
-	-	TRBV6-1	TRBJ2-2	CASSEALVFTGELFF	TGTGCCAGCAGTGAAGCGCTGGTATTCACCGGGGAGCTGTTTTTT
-	TRBD1	TRBV10-3	TRBJ1-1	CATRQGLSGTEAFF	TGTGCCACCCGACAGGGGCTTTCGGGGACTGAAGCTTTCTTT
-	-	TRBV5-1	TRBJ2-1	CASSLGGGGQFF	TGCGCCAGCAGCTTAGGAGGGGGGGGGCAGTTCTTC
-	-	TRBV6-1	TRBJ2-5	CASRLGRETQYF	TGTGCCAGCAGACTAGGGAGAGAGACCCAGTACTTC
-	-	TRBV5-1	TRBJ2-3	CASNPLVVFTDTQYF	TGCGCCAGTAACCCACTGGTTGTCTTCACAGATACGCAGTATTTT
-	-	TRBV12-5	TRBJ2-4	CASGLVGWGEGLNIQYF	TGTGCTAGTGGTTTGGTAGGATGGGGCGAGGGGTTAAACATTCAGTACTTC